This record covers a single T cell receptor (beta chain). What this receptor recognizes is not known. The junction shows a germline mismatch at one end, possibly a read error. These data belong to a study of shared clonotypes between healthy human individuals (dated by TCRdb to 2018 to 2020). Describing the broader study: The cohort included three men and two women between 18 and 49 years of age. Per donor, leukapheresis produced somewhere between about 0.9 and 9.5 billion PBMCs. Blood TCR repertoires of about five healthy adults were deeply sequenced to estimate repertoire size and the extent of clonotype sharing between individuals. For each donor, CD4 naive and CD4 memory were each run on three plates, CD8 naive on two plates, and CD8 memory on one plate. Libraries were prepared and TCR repertoires were sequenced by different laboratories using diverse techniques, in order to increase sequencing depth and limit assay-specific biases. The investigation overall reported the following: Naive subsets generally had larger estimated clonotype richness than memory subsets. When a handful of donors were compared, the shared fraction of clonotypes was about 5.4% for naive CD4, less than 4% for naive CD8, 2% to 2.5% for memory CD4, and around 0.37% for memory CD8. The genetic and exposure-history diversity represented was limited by the small number of donors. Sampling was restricted to blood, and TCR repertoires in tissue are likely to differ from TCR repertoires in blood. Pairwise subsampling led to the expectation that sequencing depth would affect the degree of clonotype sharing among donors. Incomplete sequencing was indicated by rarefaction of sorted-subset datasets, despite the large sequencing depth. Higher generation probabilities were observed for clonotypes shared by all four sorted-subset donors than for non-shared clonotypes.

Donors were healthy HIV-negative adults with no recently reported acute infections or vaccinations. All donors were Caucasian adults living in Nashville, Tennessee, USA. Magnetic negative selection was used to enrich CD4+ T cells, after which naive cells were positively selected on CD45RA and the negative fraction became the memory subset. After blood collection by leukapheresis, PBMCs were isolated using Ficoll-Histopaque density gradient centrifugation and then cryopreserved in the vapor phase of liquid nitrogen. Analytical flow cytometry was used to check the purity and quantity of every magnetically sorted T cell population. Genomic DNA was isolated from every sorted fraction and measured by UV absorbance on a Nanodrop 2000c. Including cysteine and phenylalanine, the CDR3 has 14 amino acids. The only DNA kept is the CDR3, 42 bases in frame from the first base. CDR1 KGHSH and CDR2 LQKENI are derived from the germline V gene.

Using the deep immunoSEQ assay, TCR CDR3 regions were amplified from genomic DNA by multiplex PCR. Extracted genomic DNA from each cell subset was spread evenly across all wells of several immunoSEQ 96-well plates, with each plate serving as a replicate. For sorted subsets, roughly 200 ng of genomic DNA, equivalent to 25,000 to 35,000 T cell genomes, went into each replicate PCR. Purified libraries were quantified with a Qubit 3.0 fluorometer, sized on a Bioanalyzer 2100, and re-quantified with the KAPA Library Quantification kit. Every immunoSEQ 96-well plate was sequenced on a separate single-read 150-cycle Illumina NextSeq 550 flow cell. Per the authors' processing: The immunoSEQ output contained only junctional sequences without quality scores, so filtering could not match that applied to full-length reads. Sequences were annotated with PyIR, a Python wrapper for IgBLAST v1.9, and V/J genes and CDR3 were assigned using IMGT germline references. Reads were filtered out if the reads had weak V/J assignments (E-value above 1e-6), no CDR3, stop codons, out-of-frame junctions, or ambiguous translated residues. V3J clonotypes were defined by identical inferred V gene, J gene, and CDR3 amino acid sequence. Percentage overlap between repertoires was calculated by dividing the number of shared unique clonotypes by the size of the smaller repertoire. RTK rarefaction, the Chao1 estimator, and Recon v2.1 estimates of unobserved clonotypes were used to assess repertoire richness. For all TCRbeta clonotypes obtained by the gDNA method from four donors, generation probabilities were computed with OLGA. TCRdb re-hosts the immuneACCESS table, in-frame sequences only. Its copies lack some clones; in the studies checked, an unresolved V gene accounts for under half of them, and the cause for the rest is not known. V, J and clone size derive from that table, while D and trimming were established from the DNA sequence. The sample table records some 500,000 clones; almost 97% of these occur just once. The leading ten clones occupy 0.06% of the sample.

Sample: naive CD4+ T cells sorted from blood. This sample's cell subset or site label indicates: CD45RA+ positively selected. This sequence was found in a woman aged 25 to 39 in good health. The chain is encoded by TRBV18 joined to TRBJ2-7; the best D guess is TRBD1, with 5 bases matching. The DNA sequence is as follows: TGTACCAGCTCACCCAGAGGACACCACTACGAGCAGTACTTC. This translates into CTSSPRGHHYEQYF.